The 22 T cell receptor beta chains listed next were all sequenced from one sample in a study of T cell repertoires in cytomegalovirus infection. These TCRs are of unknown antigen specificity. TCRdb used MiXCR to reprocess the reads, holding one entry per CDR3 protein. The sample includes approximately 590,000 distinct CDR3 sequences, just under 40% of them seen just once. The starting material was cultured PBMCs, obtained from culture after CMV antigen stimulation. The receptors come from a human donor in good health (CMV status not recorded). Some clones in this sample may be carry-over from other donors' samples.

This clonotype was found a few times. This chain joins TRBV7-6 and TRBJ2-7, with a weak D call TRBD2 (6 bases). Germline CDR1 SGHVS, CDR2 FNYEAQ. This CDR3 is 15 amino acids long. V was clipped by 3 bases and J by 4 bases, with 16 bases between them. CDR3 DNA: TGTGCCAGCAGCTTGATAAGCGGCGCGGGGTACGAGCAGTACTTC. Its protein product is CASSLISGAGYEQYF. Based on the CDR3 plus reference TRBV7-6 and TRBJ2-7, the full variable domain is GAGVSQSPRYKVTKRGQDVALRCDPISGHVSLYWYRQALGQGPEFLTYFNYEAQQDKSGLPNDRFSAERPEGSISTLTIQRTEQRDSAMYRCASSLISGAGYEQYFGPGTRLTVT.

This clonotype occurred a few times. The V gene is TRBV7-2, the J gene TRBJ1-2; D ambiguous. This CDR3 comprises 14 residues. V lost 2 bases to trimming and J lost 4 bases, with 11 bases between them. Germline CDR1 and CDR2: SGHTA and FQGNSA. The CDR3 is CASSLNSGTYGYTF. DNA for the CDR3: TGTGCCAGCAGCTTAAATTCGGGAACCTATGGCTACACCTTC.

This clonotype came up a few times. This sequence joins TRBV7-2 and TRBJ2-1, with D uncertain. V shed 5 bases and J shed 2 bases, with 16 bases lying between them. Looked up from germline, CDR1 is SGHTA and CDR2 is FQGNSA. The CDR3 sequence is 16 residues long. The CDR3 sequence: CASSPTVGIPYNEQFF. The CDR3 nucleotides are TGTGCCAGCAGCCCCACGGTGGGGATCCCCTACAATGAGCAGTTCTTC.

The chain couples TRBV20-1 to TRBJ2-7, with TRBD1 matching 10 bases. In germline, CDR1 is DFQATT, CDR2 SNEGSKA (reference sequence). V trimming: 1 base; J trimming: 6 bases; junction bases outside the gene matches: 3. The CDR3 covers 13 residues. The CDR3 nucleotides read TGCAGTGCTAGAGGAGGGACAGGGGTCGAGCAGTACTTC. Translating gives CSARGGTGVEQYF.

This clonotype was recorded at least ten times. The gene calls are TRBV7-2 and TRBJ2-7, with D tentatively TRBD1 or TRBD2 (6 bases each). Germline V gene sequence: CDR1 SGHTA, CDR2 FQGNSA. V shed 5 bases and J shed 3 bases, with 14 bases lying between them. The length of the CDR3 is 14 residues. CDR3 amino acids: CASSRGRTGYEQYF. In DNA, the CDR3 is TGTGCCAGCAGCCGGGGGCGTACCGGCTACGAGCAGTACTTC.

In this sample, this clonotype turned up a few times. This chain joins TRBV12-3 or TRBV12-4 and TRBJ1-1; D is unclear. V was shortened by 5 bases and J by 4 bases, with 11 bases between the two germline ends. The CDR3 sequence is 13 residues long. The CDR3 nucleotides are TGTGCCAGCAGTCGGCAGATAGGCACTGAAGCTTTCTTT. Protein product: CASSRQIGTEAFF.

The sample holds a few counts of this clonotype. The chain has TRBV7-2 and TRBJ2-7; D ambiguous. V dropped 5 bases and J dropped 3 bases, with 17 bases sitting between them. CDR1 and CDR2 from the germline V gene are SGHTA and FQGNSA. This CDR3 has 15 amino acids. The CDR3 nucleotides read TGTGCCAGCAGCCGAGCTGGCATTCTCGGCTACGAGCAGTACTTC. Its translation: CASSRAGILGYEQYF.

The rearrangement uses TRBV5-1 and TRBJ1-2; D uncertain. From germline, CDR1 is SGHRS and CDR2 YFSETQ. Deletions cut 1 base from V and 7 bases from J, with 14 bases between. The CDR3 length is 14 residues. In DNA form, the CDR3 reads TGCGCCAGCAGCTTGTCGCGGGGAGGGTGTGGCTACACCTTC. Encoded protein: CASSLSRGGCGYTF.

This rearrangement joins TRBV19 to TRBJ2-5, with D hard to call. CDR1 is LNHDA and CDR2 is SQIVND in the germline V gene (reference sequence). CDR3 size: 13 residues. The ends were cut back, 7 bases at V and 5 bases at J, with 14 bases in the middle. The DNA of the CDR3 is TGTGCCAGTACCCAATGGATGGGGGAGACCCAGTACTTC. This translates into CASTQWMGETQYF.

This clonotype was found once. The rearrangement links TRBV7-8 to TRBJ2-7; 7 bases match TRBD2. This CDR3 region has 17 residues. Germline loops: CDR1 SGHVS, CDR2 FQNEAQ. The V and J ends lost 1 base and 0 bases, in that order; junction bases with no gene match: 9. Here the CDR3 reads CASSLGPSGGSSYEQYF. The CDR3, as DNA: TGTGCCAGCAGCTTAGGTCCTAGCGGTGGGAGCTCCTACGAGCAGTACTTC.

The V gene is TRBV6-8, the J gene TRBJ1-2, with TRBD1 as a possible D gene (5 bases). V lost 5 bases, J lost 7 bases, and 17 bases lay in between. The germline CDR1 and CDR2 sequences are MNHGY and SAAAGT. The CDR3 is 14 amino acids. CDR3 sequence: CASSVDRGDFGYTF. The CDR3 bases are TGTGCCAGCAGTGTAGATAGAGGGGACTTTGGCTACACCTTC.

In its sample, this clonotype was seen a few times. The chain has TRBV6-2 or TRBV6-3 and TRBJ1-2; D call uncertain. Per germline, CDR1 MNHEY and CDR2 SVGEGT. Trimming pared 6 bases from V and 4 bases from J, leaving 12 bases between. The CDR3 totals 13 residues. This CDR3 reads CASRPSRAYGYTF. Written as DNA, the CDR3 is TGTGCCAGCAGACCCTCCCGCGCCTATGGCTACACCTTC.

The DNA of the CDR3 is TGCAGTGCTAGAGATGTACGGGAGGTAAACAATGAGCAGTTCTTC. Translation: CSARDVREVNNEQFF. This chain joins TRBV20-1 and TRBJ2-1; 7 bases fit TRBD2. Per the germline V gene, CDR1 is DFQATT and CDR2 is SNEGSKA (reference sequence). This CDR3 is built from 15 residues. V lost 0 bases, J lost 5 bases, and 7 bases stayed unmatched.

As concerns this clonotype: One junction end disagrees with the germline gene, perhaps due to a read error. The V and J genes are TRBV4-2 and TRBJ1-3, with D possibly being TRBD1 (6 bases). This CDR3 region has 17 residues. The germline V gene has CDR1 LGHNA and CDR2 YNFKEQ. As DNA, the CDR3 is TGTGTCAGCAGCCAAGATGGAAGGACAGACTCTGGAAACACCATATATTTT. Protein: CVSSQDGRTDSGNTIYF.

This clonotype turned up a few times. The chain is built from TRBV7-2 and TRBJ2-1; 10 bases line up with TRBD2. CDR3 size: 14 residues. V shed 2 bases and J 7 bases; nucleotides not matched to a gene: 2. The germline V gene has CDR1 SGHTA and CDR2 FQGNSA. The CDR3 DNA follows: TGTGCCAGCAGCTTAACTAGCGGGATGAATGAGCAGTTCTTC. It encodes CASSLTSGMNEQFF.

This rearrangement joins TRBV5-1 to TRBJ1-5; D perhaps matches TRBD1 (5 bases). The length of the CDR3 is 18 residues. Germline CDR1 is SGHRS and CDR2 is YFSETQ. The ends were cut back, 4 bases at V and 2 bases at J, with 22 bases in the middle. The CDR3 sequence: CASSPSYGGDGRNQPQHF. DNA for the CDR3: TGCGCCAGCAGCCCGAGCTACGGAGGGGATGGGCGCAATCAGCCCCAGCATTTT.

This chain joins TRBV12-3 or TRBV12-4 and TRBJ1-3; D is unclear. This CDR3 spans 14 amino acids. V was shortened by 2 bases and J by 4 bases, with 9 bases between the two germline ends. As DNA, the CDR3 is TGTGCCAGCAGTTTAATGCGGCTCGGAAACACCATATATTTT. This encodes CASSLMRLGNTIYF.

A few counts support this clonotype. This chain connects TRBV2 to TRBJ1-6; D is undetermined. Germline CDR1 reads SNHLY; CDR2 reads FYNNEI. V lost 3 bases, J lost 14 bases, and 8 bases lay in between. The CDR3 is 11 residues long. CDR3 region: CASSDLGTLHF. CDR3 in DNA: TGTGCCAGCAGTGACCTGGGGACCCTCCACTTT.

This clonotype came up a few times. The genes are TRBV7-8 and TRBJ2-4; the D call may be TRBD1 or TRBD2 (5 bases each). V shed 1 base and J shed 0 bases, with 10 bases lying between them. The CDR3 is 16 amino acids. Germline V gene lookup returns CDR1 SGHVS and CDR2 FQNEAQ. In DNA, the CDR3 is TGTGCCAGCAGCTTAGTATGGGACCTAGCCAAAAACATTCAGTACTTC. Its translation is CASSLVWDLAKNIQYF.

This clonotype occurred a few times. The CDR3 bases are TGTGCCAGCAGCTTGGTATCGGGACTAGCGTCGGGCGAGCAGTACTTC. Protein product: CASSLVSGLASGEQYF. V usage is TRBV7-2 and J usage is TRBJ2-7; TRBD2 matches 10 bases. The CDR3 length is 16 residues. The trim removed 3 bases at V and 6 bases at J, leaving 11 bases unmatched. Germline V gene sequence: CDR1 SGHTA, CDR2 FQGNSA.

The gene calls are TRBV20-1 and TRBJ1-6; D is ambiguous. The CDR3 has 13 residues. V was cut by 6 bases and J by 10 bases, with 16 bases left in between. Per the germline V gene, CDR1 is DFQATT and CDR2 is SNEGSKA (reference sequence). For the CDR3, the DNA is TGCAGTGCGCTGTACCGTCTTGAATCACCCCTCCACTTT. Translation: CSALYRLESPLHF.

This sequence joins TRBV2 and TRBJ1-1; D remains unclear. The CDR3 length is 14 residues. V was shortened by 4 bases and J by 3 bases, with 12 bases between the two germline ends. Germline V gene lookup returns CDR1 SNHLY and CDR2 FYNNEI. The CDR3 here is CASSVTEGDTEAFF. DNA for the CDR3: TGTGCCAGCAGTGTTACAGAGGGAGACACTGAAGCTTTCTTT.